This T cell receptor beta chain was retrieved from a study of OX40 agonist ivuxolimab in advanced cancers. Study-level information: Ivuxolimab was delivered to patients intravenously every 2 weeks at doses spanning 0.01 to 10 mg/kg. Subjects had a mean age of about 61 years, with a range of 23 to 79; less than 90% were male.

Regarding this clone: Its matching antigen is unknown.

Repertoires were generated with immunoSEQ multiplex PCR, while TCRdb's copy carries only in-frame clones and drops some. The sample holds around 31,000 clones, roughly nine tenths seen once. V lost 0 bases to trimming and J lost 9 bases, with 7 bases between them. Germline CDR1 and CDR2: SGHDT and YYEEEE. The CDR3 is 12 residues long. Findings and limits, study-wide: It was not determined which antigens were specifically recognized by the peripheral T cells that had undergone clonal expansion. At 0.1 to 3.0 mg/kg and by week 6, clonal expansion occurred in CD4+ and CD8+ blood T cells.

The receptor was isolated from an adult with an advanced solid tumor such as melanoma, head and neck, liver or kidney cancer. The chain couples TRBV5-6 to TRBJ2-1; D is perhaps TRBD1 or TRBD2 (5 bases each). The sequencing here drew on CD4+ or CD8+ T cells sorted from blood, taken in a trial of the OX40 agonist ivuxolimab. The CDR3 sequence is CASSLAGTEQFF. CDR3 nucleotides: TGTGCCAGCAGCTTGGCGGGGACTGAGCAGTTCTTC.